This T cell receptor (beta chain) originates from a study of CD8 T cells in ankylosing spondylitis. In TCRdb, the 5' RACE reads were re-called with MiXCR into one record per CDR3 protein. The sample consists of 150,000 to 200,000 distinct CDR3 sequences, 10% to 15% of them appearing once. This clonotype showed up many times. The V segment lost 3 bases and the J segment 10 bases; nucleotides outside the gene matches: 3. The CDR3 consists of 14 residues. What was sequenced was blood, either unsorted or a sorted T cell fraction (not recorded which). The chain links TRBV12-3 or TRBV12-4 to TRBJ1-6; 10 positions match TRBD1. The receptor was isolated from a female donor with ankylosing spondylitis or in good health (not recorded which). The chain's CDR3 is CASSLGTGESPLHF. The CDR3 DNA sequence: TGTGCCAGCAGTTTGGGGACAGGGGAATCACCCCTCCACTTT.